This passage covers 15 T cell receptor beta chains from one sample sequenced in a study of cytomegalovirus exposure and HLA in healthy donors. With 60 Vbeta and 13 Jbeta primers, the PCR was carried out. Assay: immunoSEQ multiplex PCR; the TCRdb copy retains only in-frame clones and omits some. Of 110,000 or so clones listed, about 83% are singletons. Sequencing was performed on PBMCs. The receptors derive from a man between 18 and 35 years old in good health and CMV-seronegative.

The chain uses TRBV6-5 and TRBJ1-6, with 7 bases fitting TRBD1. The CDR3 spans 12 residues. V trimming: 5 bases; J trimming: 16 bases; junction bases outside the gene matches: 8. Germline CDR1 MNHEY, CDR2 SVGAGI. The CDR3 loop is CASSNTRDSLHF. The CDR3 nucleotides read TGTGCCAGCAGTAACACCCGGGACAGTCTCCACTTT.

The chain combines TRBV5-1 with TRBJ2-3; D is unresolved. This CDR3 is 13 amino acids long. Trimming took off 2 bases at V and 5 bases at J, with 9 bases between the two ends. Germline lookup yields CDR1 SGHRS and CDR2 YFSETQ. In DNA, the CDR3 is TGCGCCAGCAGCTTAAGGAGAGGAGATACGCAGTATTTT. Translation: CASSLRRGDTQYF.

This rearrangement joins TRBV27 to TRBJ2-7; D might be TRBD1 (5 bases). V was pared by 6 bases and J by 3 bases, with 18 bases between. The CDR3 contains 15 residues. Looked up from germline, CDR1 is MNHEY and CDR2 is SMNVEV (reference sequence). DNA for the CDR3: TGTGCCAGCAGCTTGCAGGGTTTAAAGGTCTACGAGCAGTACTTC. This gives the protein CASSLQGLKVYEQYF.

This clone was counted only a few times. The chain is built from TRBV25-1 and TRBJ1-4, with D possibly matching TRBD1 (5 bases). V gave up 4 bases and J gave up 0 bases, with 15 bases separating them. The CDR3 is 17 residues long. CDR1 and CDR2 (germline): MGHDK, SYGVNS. DNA of the CDR3: TGTGCCAGCAGTGGAAAGAAGACAGAGGCAACTAATGAAAAACTGTTTTTT. Translated: CASSGKKTEATNEKLFF.

This chain uses TRBV7-8 with TRBJ2-5; TRBD1 aligns across 9 bases. The CDR3 loop spans 15 amino acids. Germline V lookup: CDR1 SGHVS, CDR2 FQNEAQ. The V segment lost 5 bases and the J segment 5 bases; nucleotides outside the gene matches: 9. The CDR3 nucleotides are TGTGCCAGCAGCCACTACAGGGGGCGGGAGGAGACCCAGTACTTC. This sequence encodes CASSHYRGREETQYF.

The chain has TRBV6-5 and TRBJ2-7; D is perhaps TRBD1 (6 bases). The CDR3 is 15 residues long. Per the germline V gene, CDR1 is MNHEY and CDR2 is SVGAGI. Trimming left V 6 bases short and J 5 bases short, with 20 bases between. CDR3 in amino acids: CASSIGPQGINEQYF. CDR3 in DNA: TGTGCCAGCAGCATCGGCCCACAGGGAATCAACGAGCAGTACTTC.

The V call is TRBV18, the J call TRBJ1-1; D remains ambiguous. There are 13 residues in the CDR3. V lost 4 bases, J lost 2 bases, and 8 bases lay in between. The V gene's germline CDR1 is KGHSH and CDR2 LQKENI. The CDR3 here is CASSRAANTEAFF. Written as DNA, the CDR3 is TGTGCCAGCTCACGGGCAGCAAACACTGAAGCTTTCTTT.

The chain joins TRBV18 to TRBJ2-7; D gene unclear. Trimming shortened V by 3 bases and J by 0 bases, and 6 bases separated the two germline ends. CDR1 is KGHSH and CDR2 is LQKENI in the germline V gene. The CDR3 spans 13 residues. CDR3 in DNA: TGTGCCAGCTCACCGGGCAGCTCCTACGAGCAGTACTTC. Protein sequence: CASSPGSSYEQYF.

The chain combines TRBV21-1 with TRBJ2-1; TRBD2 is the table's D call and was not checked against the DNA. TRBV21-1 is a known pseudogene. This CDR3 contains 18 residues. The CDR3 protein is CASSKTGIAGVRSNEQFF. The CDR3, as DNA: TGTGCCAGCAGCAAGACAGGGATAGCGGGAGTACGTAGCAATGAGCAGTTCTTC.

The sample holds a few counts of this clone. The V and J genes are TRBV19 and TRBJ2-6; 9 positions match TRBD1. The CDR3 extends over 16 amino acids. V lost 3 bases and J lost 4; bases outside the gene matches: 4. The germline V gene has CDR1 LNHDA and CDR2 SQIVND (reference sequence). The CDR3 region has the DNA TGTGCCAGTAGTATCGACAGGGGGGTAGGGGCCAACGTCCTGACTTTC. It codes for CASSIDRGVGANVLTF.

The J gene is TRBJ1-3, the V gene TRBV7-2, with D hard to call. The CDR3 contains 15 residues. The V end was cut by 5 bases, the J end by 4 bases, with 15 bases between. Germline V gives CDR1 SGHTA, CDR2 FQGNSA. The CDR3 DNA is TGTGCCAGCAGCCCTGCTGGAGGGCAAGGAAACACCATATATTTT. Its protein is CASSPAGGQGNTIYF.

The rearrangement uses TRBV9 and TRBJ2-7, with D perhaps TRBD2 (6 bases). Germline CDR1 and CDR2: SGDLS and YYNGEE. The CDR3 extends over 15 amino acids. The germline V and J ends were trimmed by 3 bases and 0 bases, with 13 bases remaining between them. In DNA form, the CDR3 reads TGTGCCAGCAGCGGGTATGACGGGAGCTCCTACGAGCAGTACTTC. The encoded protein is CASSGYDGSSYEQYF.

This sequence joins TRBV1 and TRBJ2-7; the DNA was not used to check the table's D call, TRBD1. TRBV1 is described as a pseudogene. This CDR3 region has 15 residues. This CDR3 reads CTSRLRQGTPYEQYF. As DNA, the CDR3 is TGCACCAGCAGGCTTCGACAGGGCACTCCCTACGAGCAGTACTTC.

The J gene is TRBJ1-5, the V gene TRBV15; the D is unclear. The CDR3 runs to 16 residues. V lost 6 bases, J lost 7 bases, and 22 bases lay in between. Germline loops: CDR1 LNHNV, CDR2 YYDKDF (reference sequence). The CDR3 coding sequence is TGTGCCACCAGTCCAGAGTCGGCGAAGGGAGGACAGCCCCAGCATTTT. Translation: CATSPESAKGGQPQHF.

The rearrangement joins TRBV19 to TRBJ2-2; D call uncertain. V dropped 2 bases and J dropped 4 bases, with 5 bases sitting between them. The CDR3 sequence is 13 residues long. Germline-derived CDR1 and CDR2 are LNHDA and SQIVND (reference sequence). The CDR3 nucleotides are TGTGCCAGTAGTATAACAGTCACCGGGGAGCTGTTTTTT. Amino acids: CASSITVTGELFF.